This T cell receptor beta chain was captured in a study of cytomegalovirus exposure and HLA in healthy donors. Study-wide results and limits: The study recorded 150 to 200 TCR beta chains that were cytomegalovirus-associated. TCR beta V- and J-gene trimming, according to a later analysis, was linked to a missense DCLRE1C variant.

13 Jbeta primers and 60 Vbeta primers were used for the PCR. Repertoires were generated with immunoSEQ multiplex PCR, while TCRdb's copy carries only in-frame clones and drops some. The data contain 130,000 or so clones, around 67% of them singletons. Remarks on this clone: What it binds is unknown.

Germline CDR1 and CDR2: SQVTM and ANQGSEA. This CDR3 has 15 residues. Germline trimming cut 6 bases from V and 7 bases from J; bases unmatched to any gene: 16. V gene TRBV29-1 combines with J gene TRBJ1-1; 8 bases agree with TRBD1. Sample: PBMCs. The sequence was obtained from a woman aged 40 to 50 in good health and CMV-seropositive. CDR3 nucleotide sequence: TGCAGCGTGGAAAGGTTAGGACAGGGTGGCCGTGAAGCTTTCTTT. Its protein product is CSVERLGQGGREAFF. The whole variable domain, filled in from reference TRBV29-1 and TRBJ1-1, reads SAVISQKPSRDICQRGTSLTIQCQVDSQVTMMFWYRQQPGQSLTLIATANQGSEATYESGFVIDKFPISRPNLTFSTLTVSNMSPEDSSIYLCSVERLGQGGREAFFGQGTRLTVV.